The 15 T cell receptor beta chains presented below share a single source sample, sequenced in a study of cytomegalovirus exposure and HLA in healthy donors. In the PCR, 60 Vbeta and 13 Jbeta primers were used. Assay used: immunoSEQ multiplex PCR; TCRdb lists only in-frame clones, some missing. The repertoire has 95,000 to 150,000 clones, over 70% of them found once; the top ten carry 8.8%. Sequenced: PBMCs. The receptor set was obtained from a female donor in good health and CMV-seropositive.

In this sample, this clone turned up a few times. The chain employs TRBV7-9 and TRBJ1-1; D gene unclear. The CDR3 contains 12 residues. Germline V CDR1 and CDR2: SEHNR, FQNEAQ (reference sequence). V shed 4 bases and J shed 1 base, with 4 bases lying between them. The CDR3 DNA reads TGTGCCAGCAGCTCCAGGAACACTGAAGCTTTCTTT. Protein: CASSSRNTEAFF.

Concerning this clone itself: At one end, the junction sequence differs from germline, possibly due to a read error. In DNA, the CDR3 is TGTGCCAGCAGTTACTCGAAGGAGGGGAGGGGTTACGGGCAGTACTTC. The encoded protein is CASSYSKEGRGYGQYF. The rearrangement links TRBV6-5 to TRBJ2-7; 7 positions agree with TRBD2. The germline V gene has CDR1 MNHEY and CDR2 SVGAGI. The CDR3 has 16 residues.

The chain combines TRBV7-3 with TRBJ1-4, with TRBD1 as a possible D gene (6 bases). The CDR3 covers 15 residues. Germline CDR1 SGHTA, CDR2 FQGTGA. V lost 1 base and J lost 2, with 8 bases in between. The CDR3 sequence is CASSLNRATNEKLFF. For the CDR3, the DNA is TGTGCCAGCAGCTTAAACAGGGCCACTAATGAAAAACTGTTTTTT.

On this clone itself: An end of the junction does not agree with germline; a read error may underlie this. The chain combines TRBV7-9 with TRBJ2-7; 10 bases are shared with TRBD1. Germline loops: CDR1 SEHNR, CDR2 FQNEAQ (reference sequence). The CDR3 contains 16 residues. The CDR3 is CSSSSRGDRGSYEQYF. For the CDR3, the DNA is TGTTCCAGCAGCTCCCGGGGGGACAGGGGTTCCTACGAGCAGTACTTC.

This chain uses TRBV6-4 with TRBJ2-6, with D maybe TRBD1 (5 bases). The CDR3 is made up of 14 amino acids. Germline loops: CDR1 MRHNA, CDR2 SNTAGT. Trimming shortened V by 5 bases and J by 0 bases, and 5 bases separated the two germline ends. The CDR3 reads CASSTGSGANVLTF. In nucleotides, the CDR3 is TGTGCCAGCAGTACAGGCTCTGGGGCCAACGTCCTGACTTTC.

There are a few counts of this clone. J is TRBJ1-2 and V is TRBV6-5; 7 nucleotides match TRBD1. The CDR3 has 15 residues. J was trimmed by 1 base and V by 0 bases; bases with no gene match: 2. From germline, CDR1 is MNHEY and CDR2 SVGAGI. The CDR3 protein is CASSYSYRGNYGYTF. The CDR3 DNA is TGTGCCAGCAGTTACTCGTACAGGGGTAACTATGGCTACACCTTC.

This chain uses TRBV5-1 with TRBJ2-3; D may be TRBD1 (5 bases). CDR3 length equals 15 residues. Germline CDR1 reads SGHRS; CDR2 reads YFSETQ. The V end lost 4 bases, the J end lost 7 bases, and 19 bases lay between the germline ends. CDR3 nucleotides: TGCGCCAGCAGCGCCCTCACAGGACCCTCGAATACGCAGTATTTT. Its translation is CASSALTGPSNTQYF.

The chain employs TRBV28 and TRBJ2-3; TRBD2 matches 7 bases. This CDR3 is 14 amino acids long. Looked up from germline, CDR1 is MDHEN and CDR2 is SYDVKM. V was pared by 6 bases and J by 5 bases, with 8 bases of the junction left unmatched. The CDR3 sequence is CASRQWGEGDTQYF. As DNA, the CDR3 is TGTGCCAGCAGGCAGTGGGGGGAGGGAGATACGCAGTATTTT.

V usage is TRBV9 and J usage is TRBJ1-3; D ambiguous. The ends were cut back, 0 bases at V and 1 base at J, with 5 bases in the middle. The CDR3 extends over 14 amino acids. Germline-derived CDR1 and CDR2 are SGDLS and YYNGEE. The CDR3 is CASSVAMSGNTIYF. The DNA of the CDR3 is TGTGCCAGCAGCGTAGCCATGTCTGGAAACACCATATATTTT.

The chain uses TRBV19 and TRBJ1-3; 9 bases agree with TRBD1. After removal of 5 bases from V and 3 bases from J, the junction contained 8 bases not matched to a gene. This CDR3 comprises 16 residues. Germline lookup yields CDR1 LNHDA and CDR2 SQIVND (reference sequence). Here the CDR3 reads CASSPNRGLYGNTIYF. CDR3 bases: TGTGCCAGTAGTCCTAACAGGGGGCTGTATGGAAACACCATATATTTT.

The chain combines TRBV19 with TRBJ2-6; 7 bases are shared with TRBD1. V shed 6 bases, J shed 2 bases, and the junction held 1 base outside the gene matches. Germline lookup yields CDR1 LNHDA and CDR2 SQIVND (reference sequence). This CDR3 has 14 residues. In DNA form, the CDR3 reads TGTGCCAGTAGAGACAGGGCTGGGGCCAACGTCCTGACTTTC. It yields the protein CASRDRAGANVLTF.

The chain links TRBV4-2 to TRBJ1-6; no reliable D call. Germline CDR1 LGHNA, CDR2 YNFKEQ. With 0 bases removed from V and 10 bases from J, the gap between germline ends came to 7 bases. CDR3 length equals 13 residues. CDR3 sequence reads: CASSQEEMSPLHF. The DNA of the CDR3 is TGTGCCAGCAGCCAAGAAGAGATGTCACCCCTCCACTTT.

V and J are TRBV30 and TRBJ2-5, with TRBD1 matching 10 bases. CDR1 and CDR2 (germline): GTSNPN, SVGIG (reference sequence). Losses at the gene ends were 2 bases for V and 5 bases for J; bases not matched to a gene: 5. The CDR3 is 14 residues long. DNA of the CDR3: TGTGCCTGGAGTCCGACAGGGGGCAGGGAGACCCAGTACTTC. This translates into CAWSPTGGRETQYF.

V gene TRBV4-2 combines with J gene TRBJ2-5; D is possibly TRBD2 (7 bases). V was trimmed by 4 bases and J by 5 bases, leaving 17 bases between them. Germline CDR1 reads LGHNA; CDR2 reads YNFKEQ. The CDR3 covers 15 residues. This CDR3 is CASSRVEGGGETQYF. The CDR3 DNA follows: TGTGCCAGCAGCCGGGTCGAGGGGGGAGGGGAGACCCAGTACTTC.

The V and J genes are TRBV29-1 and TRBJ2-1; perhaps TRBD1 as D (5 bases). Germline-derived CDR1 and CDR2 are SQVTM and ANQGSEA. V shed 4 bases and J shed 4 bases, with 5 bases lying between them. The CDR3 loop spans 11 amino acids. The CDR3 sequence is CSVGQYNEQFF. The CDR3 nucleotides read TGCAGCGTTGGACAGTACAATGAGCAGTTCTTC.